The 12 T cell receptor beta chains presented below share a single source sample, sequenced in a study of blood T cell repertoires in COVID-19. TCRdb keeps only in-frame clones here, not all; method: immunoSEQ multiplex PCR. The sample has about 290,000 clones; approximately 91% are singletons. Material for sequencing was PBMCs or T cells enriched from blood (not recorded which). The source of these receptors is a woman aged 40 to 49 who had recovered from COVID-19.

The chain recombines TRBV18 with TRBJ1-1, with TRBD1 matching over 7 bases. The CDR3 loop spans 17 amino acids. V dropped 0 bases and J dropped 1; count of bases not matched to a gene: 8. Germline CDR1 is KGHSH and CDR2 is LQKENI. For the CDR3, the DNA is TGTGCCAGCTCACCACCTAACAGGGGTTTGGGGAACACTGAAGCTTTCTTT. It specifies CASSPPNRGLGNTEAFF.

The chain links TRBV4-2 to TRBJ2-1, with D tentatively TRBD2 (5 bases). Germline V lookup: CDR1 LGHNA, CDR2 YNFKEQ. V shed 0 bases and J shed 8 bases, with 14 bases lying between them. The CDR3 extends over 15 amino acids. CDR3 amino acids: CASSQEKELVDEQFF. The CDR3, as DNA: TGTGCCAGCAGCCAAGAAAAGGAACTAGTGGATGAGCAGTTCTTC.

J is TRBJ2-5 and V is TRBV7-8; 9 bases line up with TRBD1. This CDR3 contains 14 residues. Germline V lookup: CDR1 SGHVS, CDR2 FQNEAQ. Unmatched junction bases numbered 8, after V lost 7 bases and J lost 5 bases. The CDR3 loop reads CASTRQGVQETQYF. Written as DNA, the CDR3 is TGTGCCAGCACCAGACAGGGGGTACAGGAGACCCAGTACTTC.

This chain connects TRBV30 to TRBJ1-6, with 7 bases that match TRBD1. With V trimmed by 4 bases and J by 2 bases, 8 bases remained unmatched. This CDR3 has 16 amino acids. Germline CDR1 is GTSNPN and CDR2 is SVGIG (reference sequence). CDR3: CAWTPPGTAYNSPLHF. As DNA, the CDR3 is TGTGCCTGGACCCCGCCCGGGACAGCCTATAATTCACCCCTCCACTTT. The variable domain in full, completed from reference TRBV30 and TRBJ1-6, reads SQTIHQWPATLVQPVGSPLSLECTVEGTSNPNLYWYRQAAGRGLQLLFYSVGIGQISSEVPQNLSASRPQDRQFILSSKKLLLSDSGFYLCAWTPPGTAYNSPLHFGNGTRLTVT.

The chain is built from TRBV6-4 and TRBJ2-6, with D possibly TRBD1 on 5 matching bases. CDR3 length equals 16 residues. CDR1 MRHNA and CDR2 SNTAGT come from the germline V gene. Trimming pared 0 bases from V and 1 base from J, leaving 7 bases between. CDR3 DNA: TGTGCCAGCAGTGACTCGCAGGGTTCTGGGGCCAACGTCCTGACTTTC. This codes for CASSDSQGSGANVLTF.

CDR3 DNA sequence: TGTGCCAGCAGTTTAGGAGTTGTCGGTGAAAAACTGTTTTTT. This gives the protein CASSLGVVGEKLFF. This chain connects TRBV27 to TRBJ1-4; D remains unclear. Germline V CDR1 and CDR2: MNHEY, SMNVEV (reference sequence). The CDR3 spans 14 residues. Trimming cost V 2 bases and J 7 bases, with 11 bases left between them. Drawing the rest from reference TRBV27 and TRBJ1-4, the complete variable domain is EAQVTQNPRYLITVTGKKLTVTCSQNMNHEYMSWYRQDPGLGLRQIYYSMNVEVTDKGDVPEGYKVSRKEKRNFPLILESPSPNQTSLYFCASSLGVVGEKLFFGSGTQLSVL.

The rearrangement uses TRBV11-2 and TRBJ1-5; 9 bases line up with TRBD1. CDR3 length: 13 amino acids. CDR1 is SGHAT, CDR2 FQNNGV, per germline. With 5 bases clipped from V and 10 bases from J, the junction kept 6 bases outside the gene matches. DNA of the CDR3: TGTGCCAGCAGCCTCGGACAGGGGAAACCCCAGCATTTT. This codes for CASSLGQGKPQHF.

This clone has a single count. The V call is TRBV5-1, the J call TRBJ2-1; weak D call: TRBD2 (6 bases). The germline gives CDR1 SGHRS, CDR2 YFSETQ. V dropped 7 bases and J dropped 4 bases, with 18 bases sitting between them. The CDR3 covers 15 residues. The CDR3 loop reads CASSHPAGPYNEQFF. CDR3 sequence (DNA): TGCGCCAGCTCCCACCCGGCGGGGCCTTACAATGAGCAGTTCTTC.

This CDR3 reads CASSLALGQGTEKLFF. CDR3 DNA: TGCGCCAGCAGCTTGGCCCTGGGGCAGGGCACTGAAAAACTGTTTTTT. The rearrangement uses TRBV5-1 and TRBJ1-4; TRBD1 is a possible D gene (5 bases). From germline, CDR1 is SGHRS and CDR2 YFSETQ. Trimming stripped 0 bases from V and 7 bases from J, with 16 bases between. The CDR3 runs to 16 residues.

The chain links TRBV7-2 to TRBJ2-2; no definite D call. CDR1 is SGHTA, CDR2 FQGNSA, per germline. Trimming left V 2 bases short and J 1 base short, with 8 bases between. The CDR3 has 15 amino acids. The CDR3 loop is CASSLMARNTGELFF. As DNA, the CDR3 is TGTGCCAGCAGCTTAATGGCACGGAACACCGGGGAGCTGTTTTTT.

CDR3 bases: TGTGCCAGCAGCTCTGGAAGGGGGTGGGCAGATACGCAGTATTTT. Translation: CASSSGRGWADTQYF. V usage is TRBV5-4 and J usage is TRBJ2-3; weak D call: TRBD1 (6 bases). The V end lost 3 bases, the J end lost 4 bases, and 15 bases lay between the germline ends. Germline values: CDR1 SGHNT, CDR2 YYREEE (reference sequence). The CDR3 consists of 15 residues.

The V call is TRBV5-5, the J call TRBJ2-5; D might be TRBD1 (6 bases). The ends were cut back, 0 bases at V and 5 bases at J, with 8 bases in the middle. The germline V gene encodes CDR1 SGHKS and CDR2 YYEKEE (reference sequence). This CDR3 contains 13 residues. CDR3 nucleotide sequence: TGTGCCAGCAGCTTGGGACAGGATGAGACCCAGTACTTC. Encoded protein: CASSLGQDETQYF.